This T cell receptor beta chain was documented in a study of CD4 T cells in relation to SARS-CoV-2 and coronaviruses. Deep TCR-beta sequencing used DNA from uncultured naive and memory CD4+ T cells. The assay was immunoSEQ multiplex PCR, and TCRdb's table has in-frame clones only and misses some. The sample contains around 65,000 clones, 85% to 90% of which appear only once. The count of this clone is one. Its antigen is as yet unknown. The germline V gene encodes CDR1 LNHDA and CDR2 SQIVND (reference sequence). The germline V and J ends were trimmed by 7 bases and 0 bases, with 12 bases remaining between them. The CDR3 totals 14 residues. Overall study results and limits: Roughly 69% of donors had memory CD4+ clonotypes crossrecognizing SARS-CoV-2 and common cold coronavirus spike.

The unexposed donors gave CD4+ T cells in about 2011-2018, prior to COVID-19. Sequenced material: memory CD4+ T cells from PBMCs. The chain links TRBV19 to TRBJ1-1, with TRBD1 as a possible D gene (6 bases). This TCR was sampled from a human donor in good health. The CDR3 here is CASTLGGLNTEAFF. In nucleotides, the CDR3 is TGTGCCAGTACCCTAGGGGGGCTGAACACTGAAGCTTTCTTT.